One and the same sample provided the 13 T cell receptor beta chains below, sequenced in a study of control samples from healthy donors and cancer patients. Using immunoSEQ multiplex PCR, the repertoire was profiled, and TCRdb retains in-frame clones only, with some absent. The sample has approximately 150,000 clones, roughly 88% seen once. The sample was blood. Receptors were obtained from a man aged 18 to 29 in good health.

The sample holds one count of this clone. V and J are TRBV18 and TRBJ2-1; perhaps TRBD2 as D (5 bases). CDR1 KGHSH and CDR2 LQKENI come from the germline V gene. The CDR3 has 15 amino acids. V was clipped by 1 base and J by 6 bases, with 13 bases between them. CDR3 residues: CASSPLLQGGNEQFF. The DNA for the CDR3 is TGTGCCAGCTCACCACTCCTACAAGGAGGCAATGAGCAGTTCTTC.

The V and J genes are TRBV9 and TRBJ1-6; D call uncertain. This CDR3 spans 14 amino acids. The germline V gene has CDR1 SGDLS and CDR2 YYNGEE. V shed 4 bases and J shed 7 bases, with 12 bases lying between them. The CDR3 spells CASSPAVRNSPLHF. The CDR3 DNA sequence: TGTGCCAGCAGCCCAGCGGTCAGGAATTCACCCCTCCACTTT.

V usage is TRBV28 and J usage is TRBJ2-2; 13 nucleotides agree with TRBD2. There are 17 residues in the CDR3. V lost 6 bases and J lost 3; bases outside the gene matches: 7. Germline-derived CDR1 and CDR2 are MDHEN and SYDVKM. The DNA for the CDR3 is TGTGCCAGCAGAGGGACTAGCGGGGTTTGGGACACCGGGGAGCTGTTTTTT. This gives the protein CASRGTSGVWDTGELFF.

The CDR3 reads CSVRTGGKGTGELFF. CDR3 nucleotide sequence: TGCAGCGTTCGGACAGGGGGCAAAGGAACCGGGGAGCTGTTTTTT. The chain couples TRBV29-1 to TRBJ2-2; TRBD1 agrees at 11 bases. Germline values: CDR1 SQVTM, CDR2 ANQGSEA. V dropped 5 bases and J dropped 5; count of bases not matched to a gene: 7. CDR3 length equals 15 residues.

The J gene is TRBJ2-5, the V gene TRBV10-3; 10 bases fit TRBD1. CDR1 and CDR2 (germline): ENHRY, SYGVKD. The CDR3 spans 15 residues. Trimming at V came to 4 bases and at J to 5 bases, leaving 7 bases not matched to a gene. For the CDR3, the DNA is TGTGCCATCAGTGCTAGACAGGGGGCAACGGAGACCCAGTACTTC. Its protein product is CAISARQGATETQYF.

CDR3 in amino acids: CASTEGAGELFF. The CDR3 DNA follows: TGTGCCAGCACCGAGGGGGCCGGGGAGCTGTTTTTT. The V call is TRBV2, the J call TRBJ2-2, with a weak D call TRBD1 (6 bases). V lost 7 bases and J lost 6, with 9 bases in between. There are 12 residues in the CDR3. CDR1 is SNHLY, CDR2 FYNNEI, per germline. Based on the CDR3 plus reference TRBV2 and TRBJ2-2, the full variable domain is EPEVTQTPSHQVTQMGQEVILRCVPISNHLYFYWYRQILGQKVEFLVSFYNNEISEKSEIFDDQFSVERPDGSNFTLKIRSTKLEDSAMYFCASTEGAGELFFGEGSRLTVL.

The CDR3 loop is CATSRLGPDTQYF. DNA for the CDR3: TGTGCCACCAGCCGTCTAGGTCCAGATACGCAGTATTTT. The chain joins TRBV15 to TRBJ2-3; D gene ambiguous. The CDR3 loop spans 13 amino acids. Germline V gene sequence: CDR1 LNHNV, CDR2 YYDKDF (reference sequence). V shed 5 bases and J shed 4 bases, with 10 bases lying between them.

This rearrangement joins TRBV30 to TRBJ1-1; D perhaps matches TRBD1 (6 bases). With 2 bases removed from V and 4 bases from J, the gap between germline ends came to 17 bases. CDR1 is GTSNPN and CDR2 is SVGIG in the germline V gene (reference sequence). This CDR3 spans 15 amino acids. In DNA form, the CDR3 reads TGTGCCTGGAGTCCGCAGACAGGACTAATCACTGAAGCTTTCTTT. Its protein is CAWSPQTGLITEAFF.

The rearrangement uses TRBV29-1 and TRBJ2-7; D is undetermined. The germline gives CDR1 SQVTM, CDR2 ANQGSEA. The CDR3 runs to 12 residues. The V and J ends lost 5 bases and 6 bases respectively, with 14 bases between them. For the CDR3, the DNA is TGCAGCGTTACGGTCTCGTCTTCCGAGCAGTACTTC. Protein: CSVTVSSSEQYF.

This clone was seen only a few times. The chain joins TRBV4-1 to TRBJ1-4; 9 bases fit TRBD1. V lost 0 bases and J lost 8; bases outside the gene matches: 7. Germline CDR1 is MGHRA and CDR2 is YSYEKL. This CDR3 is built from 16 residues. The DNA of the CDR3 is TGCGCCAGCAGCCAAGATCAGGACAGGGGTGGCGAAAAACTGTTTTTT. Translated: CASSQDQDRGGEKLFF.

The chain is built from TRBV5-1 and TRBJ2-7; a possible D gene is TRBD1 (7 bases). This CDR3 has 15 residues. Trimming shortened V by 4 bases and J by 0 bases, and 14 bases separated the two germline ends. The V gene's germline CDR1 is SGHRS and CDR2 YFSETQ. In DNA, the CDR3 is TGCGCCAGCAGCATAATCAGGGGGGACTCCTACGAGCAGTACTTC. This translates into CASSIIRGDSYEQYF.

The chain recombines TRBV2 with TRBJ2-2, with D possibly TRBD2 on 5 matching bases. Trimming took 2 bases from V and 9 from J, leaving 13 bases between them. This CDR3 has 14 residues. Per the germline V gene, CDR1 is SNHLY and CDR2 is FYNNEI. The CDR3 loop is CASSEYVASRELFF. The CDR3 nucleotides read TGTGCCAGCAGTGAATACGTCGCTAGCCGGGAGCTGTTTTTT.

This chain connects TRBV3-1 (or the pseudogene TRBV3-2) to TRBJ2-1; 10 positions match TRBD2. The CDR3 spans 16 residues. Per germline, CDR1 LGHDT and CDR2 YNNKEL (reference sequence). V lost 3 bases, J lost 3 bases, and 5 bases stayed unmatched. In DNA, the CDR3 is TGTGCCAGCAGCCAGGCTAGCGGGGGCTTCTACAATGAGCAGTTCTTC. Protein: CASSQASGGFYNEQFF.